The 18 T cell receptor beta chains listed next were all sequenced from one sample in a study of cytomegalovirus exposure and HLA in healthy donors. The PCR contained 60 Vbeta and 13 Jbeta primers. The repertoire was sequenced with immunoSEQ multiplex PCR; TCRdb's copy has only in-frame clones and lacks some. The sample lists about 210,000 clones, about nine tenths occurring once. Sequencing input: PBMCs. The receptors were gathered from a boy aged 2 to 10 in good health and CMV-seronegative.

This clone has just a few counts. Here the CDR3 reads CASSLNRERSTDTQYF. The CDR3 region has the DNA TGCGCCAGCAGCTTGAACAGGGAGAGGAGCACAGATACGCAGTATTTT. The V call is TRBV5-1, the J call TRBJ2-3; D is possibly TRBD1 (6 bases). The CDR3 covers 16 residues. From germline, CDR1 is SGHRS and CDR2 YFSETQ. Trimming cost V 1 base and J 0 bases, with 12 bases left between them.

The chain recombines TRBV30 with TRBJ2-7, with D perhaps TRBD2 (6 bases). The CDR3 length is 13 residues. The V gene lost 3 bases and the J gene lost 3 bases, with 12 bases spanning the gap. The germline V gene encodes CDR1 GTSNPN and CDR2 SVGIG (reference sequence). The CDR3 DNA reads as TGTGCCTGGAGCTACGGGGGTAACTACGAGCAGTACTTC. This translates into CAWSYGGNYEQYF.

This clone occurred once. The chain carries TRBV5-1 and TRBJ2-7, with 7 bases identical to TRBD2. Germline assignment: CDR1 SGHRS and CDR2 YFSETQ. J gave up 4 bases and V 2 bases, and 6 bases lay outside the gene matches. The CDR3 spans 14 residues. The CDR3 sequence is CASSFGPGGYEQYF. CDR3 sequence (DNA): TGCGCCAGCAGCTTTGGGCCGGGGGGTTACGAGCAGTACTTC. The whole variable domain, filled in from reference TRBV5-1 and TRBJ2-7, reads KAGVTQTPRYLIKTRGQQVTLSCSPISGHRSVSWYQQTPGQGLQFLFEYFSETQRNKGNFPGRFSGRQFSNSRSEMNVSTLELGDSALYLCASSFGPGGYEQYFGPGTRLTVT.

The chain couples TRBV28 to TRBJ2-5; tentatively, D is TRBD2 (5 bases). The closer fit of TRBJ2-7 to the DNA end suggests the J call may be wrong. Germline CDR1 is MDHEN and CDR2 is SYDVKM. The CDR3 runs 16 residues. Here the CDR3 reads CASSLFGGFGSYEQYF. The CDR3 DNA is TGTGCCAGCAGTTTATTCGGCGGGTTCGGATCCTACGAGCAGTACTTC.

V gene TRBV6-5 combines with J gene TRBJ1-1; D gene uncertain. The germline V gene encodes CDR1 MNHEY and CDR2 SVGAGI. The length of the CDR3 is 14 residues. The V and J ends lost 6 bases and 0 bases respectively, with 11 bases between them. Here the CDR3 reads CASRSQLMNTEAFF. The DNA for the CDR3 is TGTGCCAGCAGGTCACAGCTAATGAACACTGAAGCTTTCTTT.

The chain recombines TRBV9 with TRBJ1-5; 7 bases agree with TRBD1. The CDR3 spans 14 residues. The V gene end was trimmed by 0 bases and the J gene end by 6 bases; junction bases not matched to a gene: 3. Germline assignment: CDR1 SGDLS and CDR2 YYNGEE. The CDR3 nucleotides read TGTGCCAGCAGCGTAGGACAGGGTGGTCAGCCCCAGCATTTT. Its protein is CASSVGQGGQPQHF.

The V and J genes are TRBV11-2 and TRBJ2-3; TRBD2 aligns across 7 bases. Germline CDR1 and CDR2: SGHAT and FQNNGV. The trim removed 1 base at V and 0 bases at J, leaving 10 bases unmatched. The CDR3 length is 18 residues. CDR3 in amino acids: CASSLGGRASGSTDTQYF. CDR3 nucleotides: TGTGCCAGCAGCTTAGGGGGTAGGGCTAGCGGTAGCACAGATACGCAGTATTTT.

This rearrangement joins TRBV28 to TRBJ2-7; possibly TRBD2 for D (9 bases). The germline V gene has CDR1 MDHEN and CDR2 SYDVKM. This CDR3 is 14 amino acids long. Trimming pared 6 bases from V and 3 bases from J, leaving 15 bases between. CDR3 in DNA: TGTGCCAGCAGAGCTAGCGGGACAGGCTACGAGCAGTACTTC. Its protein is CASRASGTGYEQYF.

CDR3 residues: CAWSVRAGTEAFF. CDR3 in DNA: TGTGCCTGGAGTGTACGCGCCGGCACTGAAGCTTTCTTT. The chain links TRBV30 to TRBJ1-1; D ambiguous. V dropped 0 bases and J dropped 4 bases, with 9 bases sitting between them. CDR3 length: 13 amino acids. The V gene's germline CDR1 is GTSNPN and CDR2 SVGIG (reference sequence). The entire variable domain, with the rest obtained from reference TRBV30 and TRBJ1-1, is as follows: SQTIHQWPATLVQPVGSPLSLECTVEGTSNPNLYWYRQAAGRGLQLLFYSVGIGQISSEVPQNLSASRPQDRQFILSSKKLLLSDSGFYLCAWSVRAGTEAFFGQGTRLTVV.

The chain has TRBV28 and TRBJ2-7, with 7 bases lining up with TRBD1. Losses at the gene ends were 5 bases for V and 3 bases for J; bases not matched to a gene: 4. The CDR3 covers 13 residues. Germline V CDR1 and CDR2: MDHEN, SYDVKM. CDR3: CASSDRESYEQYF. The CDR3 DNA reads TGTGCCAGCAGTGACAGGGAGAGCTACGAGCAGTACTTC.

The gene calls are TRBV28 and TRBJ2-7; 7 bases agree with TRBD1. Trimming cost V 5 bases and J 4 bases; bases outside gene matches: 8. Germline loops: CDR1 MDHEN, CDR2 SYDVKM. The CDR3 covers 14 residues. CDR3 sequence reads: CASSPTGQSYEQYF. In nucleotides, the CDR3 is TGTGCCAGCAGTCCGACGGGACAGTCTTACGAGCAGTACTTC.

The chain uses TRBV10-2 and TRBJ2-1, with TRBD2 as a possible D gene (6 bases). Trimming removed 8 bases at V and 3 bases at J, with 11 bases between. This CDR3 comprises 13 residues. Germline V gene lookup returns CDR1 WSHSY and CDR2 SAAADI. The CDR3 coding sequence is TGCGCCAGCCACGGGGGAATCTACAATGAGCAGTTCTTC. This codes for CASHGGIYNEQFF.

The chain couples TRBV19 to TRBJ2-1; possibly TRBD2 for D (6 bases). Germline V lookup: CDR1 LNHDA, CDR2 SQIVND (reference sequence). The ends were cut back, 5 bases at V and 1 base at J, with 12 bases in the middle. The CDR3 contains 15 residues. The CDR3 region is CASSAGSWSYNEQFF. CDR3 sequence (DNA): TGTGCCAGTAGTGCGGGGTCCTGGTCCTACAATGAGCAGTTCTTC.

The CDR3 protein is CASSVGLAGPDNEQFF. DNA of the CDR3: TGTGCCAGCAGCGTAGGTCTAGCGGGACCCGACAATGAGCAGTTCTTC. The chain has TRBV9 and TRBJ2-1; 9 positions match TRBD2. The CDR3 is 16 residues long. Trimming removed 0 bases from V and 5 bases from J; junction bases left unmatched: 6. Germline V gives CDR1 SGDLS, CDR2 YYNGEE.

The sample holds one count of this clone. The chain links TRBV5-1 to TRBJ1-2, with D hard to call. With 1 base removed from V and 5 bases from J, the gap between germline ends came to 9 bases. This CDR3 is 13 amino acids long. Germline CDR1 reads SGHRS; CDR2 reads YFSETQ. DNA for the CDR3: TGCGCCAGCAGCTTGCGCGACGGGTATGGCTACACCTTC. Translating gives CASSLRDGYGYTF.

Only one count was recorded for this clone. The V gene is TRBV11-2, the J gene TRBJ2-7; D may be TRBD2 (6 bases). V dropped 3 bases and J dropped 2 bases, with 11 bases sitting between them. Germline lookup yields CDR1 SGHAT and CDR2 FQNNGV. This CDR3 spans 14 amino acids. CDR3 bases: TGTGCCAGCAGCTTCCGGGACTCACCCTACGAGCAGTACTTC. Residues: CASSFRDSPYEQYF. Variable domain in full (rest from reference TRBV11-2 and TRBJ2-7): EAGVAQSPRYKIIEKRQSVAFWCNPISGHATLYWYQQILGQGPKLLIQFQNNGVVDDSQLPKDRFSAERLKGVDSTLKIQPAKLEDSAVYLCASSFRDSPYEQYFGPGTRLTVT.

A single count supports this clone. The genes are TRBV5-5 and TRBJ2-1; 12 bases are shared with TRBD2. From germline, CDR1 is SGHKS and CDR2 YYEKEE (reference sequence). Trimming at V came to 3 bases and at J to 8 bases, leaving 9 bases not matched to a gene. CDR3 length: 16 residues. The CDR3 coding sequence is TGTGCCAGCAGCTGGACCCTAGCGGGAGGGCCAGATGAGCAGTTCTTC. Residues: CASSWTLAGGPDEQFF.

CDR3 protein: CASSSRDRGTPRAFF. The DNA of the CDR3 is TGTGCCAGCAGCTCCCGGGACAGGGGGACACCCCGAGCTTTCTTT. The gene calls are TRBV5-8 and TRBJ1-1, with 11 positions matching TRBD1. After removal of 3 bases from V and 10 bases from J, the junction contained 11 bases not matched to a gene. CDR1 SGHTS and CDR2 YDEGEE come from the germline V gene. The length of the CDR3 is 15 residues.